These 9 T cell receptor beta chains were sequenced from one sample in a study of blood T cells in healthy people across ages. A second 7 to 11 cycle PCR used barcoded and J-beta primers. TCRdb reprocessed the 5' RACE reads with MiXCR, giving one entry per CDR3 protein. The sample records about 640,000 distinct CDR3 sequences, 58% being singletons. Sequencing was carried out using blood. Receptors originate from a man aged 55 to 69 in good health.

V gene TRBV11-2 combines with J gene TRBJ2-5; D possibly corresponds to TRBD1 (5 bases). The CDR3 has 14 amino acids. The germline V gene encodes CDR1 SGHAT and CDR2 FQNNGV. Deletions cut 5 bases from V and 0 bases from J, with 10 bases between. For the CDR3, the DNA is TGTGCCAGCAGCCTTGACAGTCACCAAGAGACCCAGTACTTC. Translating it yields CASSLDSHQETQYF.

The table lists this clonotype with many counts. V gene TRBV29-1 combines with J gene TRBJ2-1; possible D gene TRBD2, 6 bases. This CDR3 comprises 14 residues. The V and J ends lost 1 base and 0 bases respectively, with 7 bases between them. Germline CDR1 reads SQVTM; CDR2 reads ANQGSEA. DNA of the CDR3: TGCAGCGTTGAAGCTAGCGACTCCTACAATGAGCAGTTCTTC. This gives the protein CSVEASDSYNEQFF.

This clonotype was detected many times. A single base separates this from a much larger clone, so it may be a read error. The genes are TRBV29-1 and TRBJ1-2, with D possibly being TRBD1 (6 bases). The CDR3 covers 11 residues. V lost 7 bases and J lost 6, with 12 bases in between. Germline assignment: CDR1 SQVTM and CDR2 ANQGSEA. The CDR3 sequence: CSGYQGNGYTF. The CDR3 DNA sequence: TGCAGCGGGTACCAGGGGAATGGCTACACCTTC.

The rearrangement uses TRBV3-1 and TRBJ2-1; no firm D call. Germline V gene data show CDR1 as LGHDT and CDR2 as YNNKEL (reference sequence). This CDR3 comprises 14 residues. V shed 4 bases and J shed 0 bases, with 7 bases lying between them. In DNA form, the CDR3 reads TGTGCCAGCAGCCCCACTCGCTCCTACAATGAGCAGTTCTTC. This codes for CASSPTRSYNEQFF.

The genes are TRBV10-3 and TRBJ2-5; D possibly corresponds to TRBD2 (5 bases). Germline CDR1 is ENHRY and CDR2 is SYGVKD. V shed 3 bases and J shed 0 bases, with 8 bases lying between them. This CDR3 is built from 14 residues. The CDR3 is CAISDPGYQETQYF. In DNA form, the CDR3 reads TGTGCCATCAGTGATCCGGGGTACCAAGAGACCCAGTACTTC.

A few counts support this clonotype. This rearrangement joins TRBV27 to TRBJ1-6; D may be TRBD1 (5 bases). V shed 7 bases and J shed 9 bases, with 16 bases lying between them. The CDR3 has 14 amino acids. Germline CDR1 and CDR2: MNHEY and SMNVEV (reference sequence). As DNA, the CDR3 is TGTGCCAGCAATTTCGGGGGTCCAGGTTCACCCCTCCACTTT. Residues: CASNFGGPGSPLHF.

This chain uses TRBV5-1 with TRBJ1-6; the D gene is possibly TRBD1 (6 bases). The CDR3 totals 16 residues. The V gene lost 1 base and the J gene lost 8 bases, with 16 bases spanning the gap. CDR1 SGHRS and CDR2 YFSETQ come from the germline V gene. Here the CDR3 reads CASSLNVDRRDSPLHF. The CDR3 nucleotides are TGCGCCAGCAGCTTGAATGTGGACAGAAGGGATTCACCCCTCCACTTT.

The rearrangement uses TRBV5-1 and TRBJ1-4, with TRBD1 identical over 9 bases. The CDR3 runs to 14 residues. Germline V gene lookup returns CDR1 SGHRS and CDR2 YFSETQ. The V segment lost 4 bases and the J segment 8 bases; nucleotides outside the gene matches: 6. CDR3 in amino acids: CASSIGQGNEKLFF. The DNA of the CDR3 is TGCGCCAGCAGCATCGGACAGGGGAACGAAAAACTGTTTTTT.

This clonotype was observed a few times. V is TRBV6-2 or TRBV6-3 and J is TRBJ1-1; D possibly corresponds to TRBD1 (6 bases). The germline V gene has CDR1 MNHEY and CDR2 SVGEGT. The V gene lost 6 bases and the J gene lost 0 bases, with 11 bases spanning the gap. CDR3 size: 14 residues. The CDR3 loop reads CASRNRALNTEAFF. In DNA form, the CDR3 reads TGTGCCAGCAGAAACAGGGCCTTGAACACTGAAGCTTTCTTT.